This TCR beta chain was profiled in a study of beta chain features in type 1 diabetes. Germline V gene lookup returns CDR1 SGHRS and CDR2 YFSETQ. The CDR3 contains 17 residues. V shed 2 bases and J 2 bases; nucleotides not matched to a gene: 8. What was sequenced were expressed TCRB transcripts, since all of the isolated RNA had been reverse transcribed. The assay was immunoSEQ multiplex PCR, and TCRdb's table has in-frame clones only and misses some. The sample lists around 340,000 clones, around 19% occurring once. Every donor provided one heparinised blood draw, which averaged roughly 120 mL. J is TRBJ2-5 and V is TRBV5-1, with 11 positions matching TRBD2. This receptor was obtained from a woman between 18 and 29 years old in good health. The sample consisted of naive CD4+ T cells from blood. CDR3 coding DNA: TGCGCCAGCAGCTTAGCGTCGACTAGCGGGATTCAAGAGACCCAGTACTTC. Translation: CASSLASTSGIQETQYF.